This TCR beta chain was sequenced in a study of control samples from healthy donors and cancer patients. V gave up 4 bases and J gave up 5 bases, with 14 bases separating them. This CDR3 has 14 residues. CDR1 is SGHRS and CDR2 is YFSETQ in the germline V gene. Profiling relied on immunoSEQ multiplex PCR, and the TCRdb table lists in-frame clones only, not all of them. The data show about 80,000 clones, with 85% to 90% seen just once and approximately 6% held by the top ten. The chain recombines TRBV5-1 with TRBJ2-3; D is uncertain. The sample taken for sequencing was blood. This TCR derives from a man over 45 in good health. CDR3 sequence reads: CASSVTSIGDTQYF. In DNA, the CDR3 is TGCGCCAGCAGCGTCACCTCAATTGGAGATACGCAGTATTTT. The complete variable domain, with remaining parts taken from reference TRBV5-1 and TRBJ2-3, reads KAGVTQTPRYLIKTRGQQVTLSCSPISGHRSVSWYQQTPGQGLQFLFEYFSETQRNKGNFPGRFSGRQFSNSRSEMNVSTLELGDSALYLCASSVTSIGDTQYFGPGTRLTVL.